This T cell receptor (beta chain) was sequenced during a study of tumor-infiltrating lymphocytes in primary liver carcinoma. Broader study findings: Merely about 8-25% of top clones occurred in all five tumor regions. Tumor tissue displayed a significantly greater top-250-clone fraction than blood (p = 0.039).

Co-extracting RNA and DNA was done with about 20-34 mg of unsorted bulk tissue as input. Five separate regions of each tumor underwent sampling. The CDR3 extends over 15 amino acids. Germline assignment: CDR1 SQVTM and CDR2 ANQGSEA. About this clonotype itself: Its antigen is not identified. One end of the junction is discordant with germline, which a read error may explain.

Researchers generated TCR beta cDNA from approximately 450 ng of total RNA, relying on a constant-region primer. ARM-PCR, slightly modified, supplied the TCR beta libraries through three nested multiplex PCR rounds. Researchers ran the first two PCR rounds for about 11 cycles each with TRBV1-TRBV30 forward primers and a C-beta reverse primer. TCRdb redid the calling of the multiplex PCR reads with MiXCR, one entry per CDR3 protein. Found here are 100,000 to 150,000 distinct CDR3 sequences, roughly three fifths of them singletons; the top ten hold roughly 8%. This chain connects TRBV29-1 to TRBJ2-2; 10 bases match TRBD2. This receptor was obtained from an older woman with primary liver carcinoma and hepatitis B virus infection. The sample was liver tumor tissue from sampling region 3. Subset of the sample: tumor region T3, left-lateral pole. CDR3 protein: CSVKGLATNTRELFF. Here the CDR3 DNA reads TGCAGCGTAAAGGGACTAGCGACAAACACCCGGGAGCTGTTTTTT.